This TCR beta chain is drawn from a study of CD8+ T cells in alopecia areata. Sorting separated CD4+ and CD8+ T cells out of PBMCs. There are 11 residues in the CDR3. Germline CDR1 reads PRHDT; CDR2 reads FYEKMQ (reference sequence). The germline V and J ends were trimmed by 3 bases and 2 bases, with 0 bases remaining between them. This clone has a handful of counts. A much larger clone is a single base away; this may be a read error. Once RNA had been extracted, it was reverse transcribed into cDNA to act as the sequencing template. TCRdb keeps only in-frame clones here, not all; method: immunoSEQ multiplex PCR. The sample consists of around 140,000 clones, around 87% of them appearing once.

The J gene is TRBJ2-3, the V gene TRBV13; D is undetermined. The material was CD8+ T cells sorted from blood, obtained at week 0. This clonotype originated in a human donor with alopecia areata. CDR3 sequence reads: CASSFTDTQYF. The CDR3 DNA is TGTGCCAGCAGCTTCACAGATACGCAGTATTTT.